This entry describes one TCR beta chain. Its specificity is not known. CDR1 and CDR2 (germline): SGHRS, YFSETQ. The CDR3 totals 14 residues. V shed 8 bases and J 4 bases; nucleotides not matched to a gene: 8. These data come from a study of CD8+ T cells in alopecia areata. General study findings and limits: Tofacitinib significantly lowered scalp clonality and expanded CD8+ clones among the top 100. Many expanded lesional clones persisted during tofacitinib (in both scalp and blood).

Noted treatment: oral pan-JAK inhibitor, 5-10 mg twice daily. Following extraction, RNA underwent reverse transcription to cDNA, which served as the sequencing template. The protocol was immunoSEQ multiplex PCR, while the TCRdb copy is restricted to in-frame clones and leaves out a portion. The top ten hold over 9% of the sample, which has 180,000 or so clones, roughly half seen once. The gene calls are TRBV5-1 and TRBJ2-5, with 10 bases aligning to TRBD1. The TCR comes from a human donor with alopecia areata. The specimen was CD8+ T cells sorted from blood, collected between weeks 51 and 54, from a patient treated with tofacitinib. CDR3 sequence (DNA): TGCGCCAGTACATCGACAGGGGGCTCAGAGACCCAGTACTTC. Translation gives CASTSTGGSETQYF.